The sequence of this TCR beta chain was determined in a study of shared clonotypes between healthy human individuals. Findings and limits, study-wide: Memory subsets generally showed lower estimated richness than naive subsets. Generation probabilities of non-shared clonotypes were lower (relative to those shared by all four donors). Owing to a small donor count, the genetic and exposure-history diversity represented was limited.

CDR1 and CDR2 from the germline V gene are LGHNA and YSLEER. V lost 0 bases and J 0 bases, leaving 12 bases between the germline ends. The CDR3 extends over 17 amino acids. Comment on this clone: Its specificity is unknown.

Authors' analysis steps: ImmunoSEQ gave junction-only sequences without quality scores, so filtering differed. Profiled with immunoSEQ multiplex PCR; TCRdb holds only in-frame clones, not every one. D and trimming were read from the DNA, whereas the V and J calls and clone size are those reported in that table. The sample lists around 2,000,000 clones, about 95% seen once, with 1.1% in the top ten. Naive CD8 cells lacked CD45RO and underwent positive selection for CCR7, leaving out terminally differentiated effector memory CD45RA+ cells. This rearrangement joins TRBV4-3 to TRBJ1-5; no clear D gene. The receptor comes from a man between 18 and 29 years old in good health. Sequencing was performed on naive CD8+ T cells sorted from blood. CDR3 coding DNA: TGCGCCAGCAGCCAAGACTTGGTCCCGGATAGCAATCAGCCCCAGCATTTT. This encodes CASSQDLVPDSNQPQHF.